Described below is a single TCR beta chain sequence and its context. Its target is not known. This sample stems from a study of post-analysis software for immune sequencing data. Broader study findings: Normalized Chao1 diversity in multiple sclerosis patients fell significantly below that of controls. The F measure placed samples prepared in the same batch into strongly shared clusters.

Incorporated into the TCR beta cDNA libraries were unique molecular identifiers, which served to reduce PCR and sequencing biases. The authors obtained 500,000 to 600,000 cDNA molecules from roughly 1 to 10 million T cells. TCRdb called the PCR reads again in MiXCR, with one record for every CDR3 protein. Of hundreds of thousands of distinct CDR3 sequences listed, approximately 60% are singletons. Material for sequencing was blood. The receptor comes from a girl aged 2-10 years with multiple sclerosis.

The CDR3: CASRGQYTGELFF. Here the CDR3 DNA reads TGCGCCAGCAGGGGGCAGTACACCGGGGAGCTGTTTTTT. The chain joins TRBV10-2 to TRBJ2-2; maybe TRBD1 (5 bases). In germline, CDR1 is WSHSY, CDR2 SAAADI. This CDR3 is 13 amino acids long. The V end lost 6 bases, the J end lost 3 bases, and 8 bases lay between the germline ends.